One and the same sample provided the 12 T cell receptor beta chains below, sequenced in a study of shared clonotypes between healthy human individuals. TCRdb keeps only in-frame clones here, not all; method: immunoSEQ multiplex PCR. The sample contains some 980,000 clones, around 80% of which appear only once. The sequenced sample was memory CD4+ T cells sorted from blood. Subset indicated: CD45RA-negative fraction. The receptor source for this set is a man aged 18-30 years in good health.

The table lists this clone with a few counts. The rearrangement joins TRBV30 to TRBJ1-6; TRBD1 matches 8 bases. Trimming cost V 4 bases and J 12 bases; bases outside gene matches: 11. CDR1 and CDR2 (germline): GTSNPN, SVGIG (reference sequence). CDR3 length equals 14 residues. The CDR3 nucleotides read TGTGCCTGGACGACTACCGGGACAGGTGGACCCCTCCACTTT. This gives the protein CAWTTTGTGGPLHF.

The table lists this clone with a count of one. V is TRBV5-1 and J is TRBJ2-7, with no clear D. CDR3 length: 11 residues. CDR1 is SGHRS, CDR2 YFSETQ, per germline. The V end was cut by 4 bases, the J end by 6 bases, with 8 bases between. This CDR3 is CASSAGLEQYF. DNA of the CDR3: TGCGCCAGCAGCGCCGGCCTCGAGCAGTACTTC.

This chain connects TRBV14 to TRBJ1-1, with TRBD1 matching over 11 bases. Germline loops: CDR1 SGHDN, CDR2 FVKESK. Trimming took 4 bases from V and 1 from J; bases not matched to a gene: 14. This CDR3 has 19 amino acids. CDR3 region: CASSPRTGGGNRWNTEAFF. The CDR3 DNA reads as TGTGCCAGCAGCCCTAGGACAGGGGGCGGTAATAGGTGGAACACTGAAGCTTTCTTT.

The genes are TRBV12-5 and TRBJ2-3, with D perhaps matching TRBD1 (6 bases). Germline V gives CDR1 LGHNT, CDR2 FRNRAP. The V end was cut by 7 bases, the J end by 3 bases, with 17 bases between. This CDR3 has 15 amino acids. DNA for the CDR3: TGTGCTAGTGTCCAATTCCAGGGGCAAACAGATACGCAGTATTTT. It specifies CASVQFQGQTDTQYF.

This clone was seen a handful of times. V gene TRBV30 combines with J gene TRBJ2-7; 9 bases fit TRBD1. Germline trimming cut 7 bases from V and 6 bases from J; bases unmatched to any gene: 16. The CDR3 contains 15 residues. Germline loops: CDR1 GTSNPN, CDR2 SVGIG (reference sequence). The CDR3 sequence is CAFTRSTGTGREQYF. The CDR3 DNA sequence: TGTGCCTTCACCCGTTCTACCGGGACAGGGCGCGAGCAGTACTTC.

The rearrangement uses TRBV6-6 and TRBJ2-7, with D possibly matching TRBD2 (5 bases). The CDR3 is 14 amino acids. The V end lost 4 bases, the J end lost 3 bases, and 13 bases lay between the germline ends. The germline gives CDR1 MNHNY, CDR2 SVGAGI (reference sequence). The CDR3 region is CASSFRTALYEQYF. CDR3 bases: TGTGCCAGCAGTTTCCGGACTGCTCTCTACGAGCAGTACTTC.

This clone appeared a few times. The rearrangement joins TRBV30 to TRBJ1-1; D gene ambiguous. Germline V gene data show CDR1 as GTSNPN and CDR2 as SVGIG (reference sequence). V was pared by 0 bases and J by 4 bases, with 9 bases between. The CDR3 has 13 residues. The CDR3 sequence is CAWSVSLSTEAFF. CDR3 nucleotide sequence: TGTGCCTGGAGTGTAAGCCTGAGCACTGAAGCTTTCTTT.

The chain employs TRBV2 and TRBJ1-1; D unclear. CDR1 and CDR2 from the germline V gene are SNHLY and FYNNEI. Trimming pared 2 bases from V and 4 bases from J, leaving 8 bases between. The CDR3 consists of 13 residues. CDR3 amino acids: CASSELEITEAFF. The CDR3 DNA reads TGTGCCAGCAGTGAATTGGAAATCACTGAAGCTTTCTTT.

This clone was seen a single time. The chain couples TRBV6-1 to TRBJ1-5; D call uncertain. Trimming cost V 1 base and J 0 bases, with 10 bases left between them. Per germline, CDR1 MNHNS and CDR2 SASEGT. CDR3 length: 16 residues. The CDR3 sequence is CASSEVPPLSNQPQHF. The CDR3, as DNA: TGTGCCAGCAGTGAAGTGCCTCCCCTTAGCAATCAGCCCCAGCATTTT.

The V gene is TRBV19, the J gene TRBJ1-5, with D possibly matching TRBD1 (5 bases). Trimming cost V 7 bases and J 7 bases, with 20 bases left between them. Germline lookup yields CDR1 LNHDA and CDR2 SQIVND (reference sequence). This CDR3 contains 15 residues. The CDR3 DNA reads TGTGCCAGTAAAGGCGGGGCGGGTGGAGGACAGCCCCAGCATTTT. Its protein product is CASKGGAGGGQPQHF.

This clone was seen a single time. The gene calls are TRBV18 and TRBJ1-2; D unresolved. The CDR3 sequence is 15 residues long. Between the trimmed V and J ends, which lost 3 bases and 0 bases, there was a span of 11 bases. The germline gives CDR1 KGHSH, CDR2 LQKENI. CDR3 loop: CASSPGAQANYGYTF. The CDR3 DNA follows: TGTGCCAGCTCACCTGGCGCTCAGGCTAACTATGGCTACACCTTC.

On this clone: Other nucleotide sequences in the sample specify the same CDR3. The V and J genes are TRBV18 and TRBJ2-7; 10 bases are a match to TRBD1. This CDR3 region has 14 residues. Germline V lookup: CDR1 KGHSH, CDR2 LQKENI. V shed 3 bases and J 6 bases; nucleotides not matched to a gene: 5. In DNA form, the CDR3 reads TGTGCCAGCTCACCGACCGGGACAGGGGTCGAGCAGTACTTC. This gives the protein CASSPTGTGVEQYF.